What follows describes a single TCR beta chain. Antigen: not known. TCRdb ran MiXCR on the 5' RACE reads and lists one entry per CDR3 protein. This sample yields under 500,000 distinct CDR3 sequences, of which around an eighth are seen a single time; approximately 0.98% belongs to the top ten. The donors were all healthy and Caucasian. This entry comes from a study of identical twins. Study observations and caveats: Within monozygotic twins, out-of-frame TCR alpha sharing was underestimated by the models.

Trimming at V came to 3 bases and at J to 3 bases, leaving 3 bases not matched to a gene. The CDR3 runs 15 residues. Germline values: CDR1 SGHRS, CDR2 YFSETQ. These data also formed part of another study, on yellow fever vaccine responses in identical twins.

The receptor comes from a woman aged 18 to 35 in good health. The J gene is TRBJ2-1, the V gene TRBV5-1; 10 bases line up with TRBD1. The sample taken for sequencing was CD4+ T cells sorted from blood. The CDR3 here is CASSSGQGNYNEQFF. DNA for the CDR3: TGCGCCAGCAGCTCGGGACAGGGGAACTACAATGAGCAGTTCTTC.